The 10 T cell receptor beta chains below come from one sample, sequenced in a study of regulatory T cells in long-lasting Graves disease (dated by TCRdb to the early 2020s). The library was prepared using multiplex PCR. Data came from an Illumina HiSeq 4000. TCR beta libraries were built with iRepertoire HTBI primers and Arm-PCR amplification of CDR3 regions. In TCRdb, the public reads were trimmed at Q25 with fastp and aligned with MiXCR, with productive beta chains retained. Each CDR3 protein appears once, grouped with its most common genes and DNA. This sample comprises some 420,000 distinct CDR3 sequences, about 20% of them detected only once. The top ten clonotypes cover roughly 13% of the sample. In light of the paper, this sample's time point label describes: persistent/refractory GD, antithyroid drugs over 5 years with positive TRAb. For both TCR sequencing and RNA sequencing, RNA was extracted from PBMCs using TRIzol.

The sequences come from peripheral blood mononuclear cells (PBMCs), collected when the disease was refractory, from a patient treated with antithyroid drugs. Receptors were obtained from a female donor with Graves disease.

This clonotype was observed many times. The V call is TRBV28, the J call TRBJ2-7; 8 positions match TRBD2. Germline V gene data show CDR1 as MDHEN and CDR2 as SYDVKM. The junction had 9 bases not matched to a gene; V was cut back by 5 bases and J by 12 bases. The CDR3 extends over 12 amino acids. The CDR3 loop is CASSPMSREGYF. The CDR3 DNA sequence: TGTGCCAGCAGTCCAATGAGTCGGGAGGGGTACTTC.

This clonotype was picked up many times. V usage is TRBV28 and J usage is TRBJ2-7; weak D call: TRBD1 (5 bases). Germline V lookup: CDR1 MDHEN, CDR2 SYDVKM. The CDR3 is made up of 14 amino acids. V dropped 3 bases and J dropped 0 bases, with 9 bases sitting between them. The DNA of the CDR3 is TGTGCCAGCAGTTTCAGGGCCAACTCCTACGAGCAGTACTTC. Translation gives CASSFRANSYEQYF.

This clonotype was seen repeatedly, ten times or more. DNA of the CDR3: TGTGCCAGCAGCCTCCGGAGTAGCGGGGCCCGATTCTACGAGCAGTACTTC. This translates into CASSLRSSGARFYEQYF. The rearrangement joins TRBV7-2 to TRBJ2-7, with TRBD2 matching over 8 bases. Germline CDR1 and CDR2: SGHTA and FQGNSA. This CDR3 has 17 residues. With V trimmed by 5 bases and J by 3 bases, 15 bases remained unmatched. Full variable domain (rest looked up from reference TRBV7-2 and TRBJ2-7): GAGVSQSPSNKVTEKGKDVELRCDPISGHTALYWYRQSLGQGLEFLIYFQGNSAPDKSGLPSDRFSAERTGGSVSTLTIQRTQQEDSAVYLCASSLRSSGARFYEQYFGPGTRLTVT.

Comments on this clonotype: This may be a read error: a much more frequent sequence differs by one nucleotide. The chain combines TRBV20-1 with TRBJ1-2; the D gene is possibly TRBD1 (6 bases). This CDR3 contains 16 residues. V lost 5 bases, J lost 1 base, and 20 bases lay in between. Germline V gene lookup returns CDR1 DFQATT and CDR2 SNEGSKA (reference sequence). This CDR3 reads CSAEGSDGGNNYGYTF. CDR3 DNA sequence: TGCAGTGCTGAGGGATCGGACGGGGGCAATAACTATGGCTACACCTTC.

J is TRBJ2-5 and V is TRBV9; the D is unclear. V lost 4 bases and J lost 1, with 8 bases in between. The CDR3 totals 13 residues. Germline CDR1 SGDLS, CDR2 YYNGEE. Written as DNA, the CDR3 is TGTGCCAGCAGCCGTCGTGGCCAAGAGACCCAGTACTTC. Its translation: CASSRRGQETQYF.

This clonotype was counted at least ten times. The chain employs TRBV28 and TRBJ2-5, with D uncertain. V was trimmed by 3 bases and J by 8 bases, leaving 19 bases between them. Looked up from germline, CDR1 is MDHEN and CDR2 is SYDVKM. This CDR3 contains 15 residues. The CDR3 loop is CASSFSLGQSETQYF. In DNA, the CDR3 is TGTGCCAGCAGTTTTTCCTTAGGGCAGAGTGAAACCCAGTACTTC.

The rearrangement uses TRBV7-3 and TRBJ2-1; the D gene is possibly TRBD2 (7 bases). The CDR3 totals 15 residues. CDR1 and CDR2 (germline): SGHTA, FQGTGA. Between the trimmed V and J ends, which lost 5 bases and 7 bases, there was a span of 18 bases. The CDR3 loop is CASSRGGGPSNEQFF. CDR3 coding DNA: TGTGCCAGCAGCCGAGGGGGGGGACCGTCAAATGAGCAGTTCTTC.

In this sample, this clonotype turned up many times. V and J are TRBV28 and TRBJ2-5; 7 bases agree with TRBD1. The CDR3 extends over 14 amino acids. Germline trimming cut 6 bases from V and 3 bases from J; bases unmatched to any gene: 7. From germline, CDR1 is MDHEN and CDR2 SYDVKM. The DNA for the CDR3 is TGTGCCAGCAGATCCCTAGACAGGGAAGAGACCCAGTACTTC. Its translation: CASRSLDREETQYF.

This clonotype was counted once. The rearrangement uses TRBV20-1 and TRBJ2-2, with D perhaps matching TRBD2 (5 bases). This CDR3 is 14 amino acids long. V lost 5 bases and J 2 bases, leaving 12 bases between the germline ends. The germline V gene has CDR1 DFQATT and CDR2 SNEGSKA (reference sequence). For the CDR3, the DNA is TGCAGTGCTGGCGGGCCAGCTAACACCGGGGAGCTGTTTTTT. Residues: CSAGGPANTGELFF.

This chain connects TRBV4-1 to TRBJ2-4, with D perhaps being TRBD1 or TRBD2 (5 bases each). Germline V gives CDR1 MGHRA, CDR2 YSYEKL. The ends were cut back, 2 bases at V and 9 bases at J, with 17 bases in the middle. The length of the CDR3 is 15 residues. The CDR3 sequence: CASSQRGQGEGIQYF. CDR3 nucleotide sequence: TGCGCCAGCAGCCAAAGGGGCCAGGGAGAGGGCATTCAGTACTTC.